These 32 T cell receptor beta chains were all obtained from the same sample, sequenced in a study of blood T cell repertoires in COVID-19. The protocol was immunoSEQ multiplex PCR, while the TCRdb copy is restricted to in-frame clones and leaves out a portion. Altogether more than 150,000 clones are present, approximately 79% being singletons, with the ten largest covering roughly 14%. The sequenced sample consisted of peripheral blood. The source of these receptors is a man aged 50 to 59 who had recovered from COVID-19.

This rearrangement joins TRBV6-5 to TRBJ1-1; D is possibly TRBD1 (6 bases). The CDR3 consists of 12 residues. Trimming cost V 6 bases and J 2 bases, with 7 bases left between them. The germline CDR1 and CDR2 sequences are MNHEY and SVGAGI. The CDR3 DNA is TGTGCCAGCAGGGGGACAAACACTGAAGCTTTCTTT. Translating gives CASRGTNTEAFF.

This chain links TRBV27 with TRBJ1-6, with TRBD1 matching over 10 bases. The CDR3 contains 16 residues. V trimming: 1 base; J trimming: 5 bases; junction bases outside the gene matches: 2. CDR1 and CDR2 (germline): MNHEY, SMNVEV (reference sequence). The CDR3 coding sequence is TGTGCCAGCAGTTTATTGGGACAGGGGAATAATTCACCCCTCCACTTT. This gives the protein CASSLLGQGNNSPLHF.

The V and J genes are TRBV9 and TRBJ2-3, with a tentative D call TRBD1 (7 bases). Germline assignment: CDR1 SGDLS and CDR2 YYNGEE. The CDR3 covers 17 residues. The V gene lost 3 bases and the J gene lost 4 bases, with 21 bases spanning the gap. Here the CDR3 reads CASSETTTRQGPDTQYF. The CDR3 DNA sequence: TGTGCCAGCAGCGAAACCACGACTAGACAGGGACCAGATACGCAGTATTTT. Supplemented by reference TRBV9 and TRBJ2-3, the full variable domain reads DSGVTQTPKHLITATGQRVTLRCSPRSGDLSVYWYQQSLDQGLQFLIQYYNGEERAKGNILERFSAQQFPDLHSELNLSSLELGDSALYFCASSETTTRQGPDTQYFGPGTRLTVL.

The chain combines TRBV6-5 with TRBJ2-1; D unresolved. V was pared by 0 bases and J by 5 bases, with 8 bases between. This CDR3 region has 14 residues. Germline CDR1 MNHEY, CDR2 SVGAGI. CDR3 DNA: TGTGCCAGCAGTTACTCTTCCCCCAACAATGAGCAGTTCTTC. This codes for CASSYSSPNNEQFF.

This clone was seen once. The genes are TRBV2 and TRBJ2-1; perhaps TRBD2 as D (7 bases). The CDR3 has 14 residues. From germline, CDR1 is SNHLY and CDR2 FYNNEI. V lost 10 bases and J 1 base, leaving 14 bases between the germline ends. CDR3 region: CATKAGASYNEQFF. In DNA, the CDR3 is TGTGCCACCAAGGCGGGGGCATCCTACAATGAGCAGTTCTTC.

The V call is TRBV6-5, the J call TRBJ2-3; no definite D call. V was clipped by 0 bases and J by 5 bases, with 9 bases between them. Per germline, CDR1 MNHEY and CDR2 SVGAGI. The CDR3 is 14 amino acids. CDR3 sequence: CASSYSRSRDTQYF. DNA for the CDR3: TGTGCCAGCAGTTACTCGCGGTCAAGAGATACGCAGTATTTT.

The chain combines TRBV7-6 with TRBJ2-1, with 12 bases identical to TRBD2. This CDR3 is 16 amino acids long. Germline CDR1 SGHVS, CDR2 FNYEAQ. Germline trimming cut 5 bases from V and 9 bases from J; bases unmatched to any gene: 11. The CDR3 here is CASSNPSGRGSVEQFF. The DNA of the CDR3 is TGTGCCAGCAGCAATCCTAGCGGGAGGGGGAGTGTTGAGCAGTTCTTC. The complete variable domain, with remaining parts taken from reference TRBV7-6 and TRBJ2-1, reads GAGVSQSPRYKVTKRGQDVALRCDPISGHVSLYWYRQALGQGPEFLTYFNYEAQQDKSGLPNDRFSAERPEGSISTLTIQRTEQRDSAMYRCASSNPSGRGSVEQFFGPGTRLTVL.

The CDR3 loop reads CASSYRQGKPYEQYF. The CDR3 DNA is TGTGCCAGTAGTTATCGGCAGGGCAAGCCCTACGAGCAGTACTTC. The V gene is TRBV19, the J gene TRBJ2-7, with D possibly matching TRBD1 (5 bases). V was pared by 5 bases and J by 2 bases, with 16 bases between. Per the germline V gene, CDR1 is LNHDA and CDR2 is SQIVND (reference sequence). The CDR3 spans 15 residues.

This chain joins TRBV3-1 (or the pseudogene TRBV3-2) and TRBJ2-7; TRBD1 might be the D (5 bases). Per germline, CDR1 LGHDT and CDR2 YNNKEL (reference sequence). V was cut by 0 bases and J by 7 bases, with 10 bases left in between. The CDR3 totals 13 residues. The CDR3 protein is CASSQERQGEQYF. For the CDR3, the DNA is TGTGCCAGCAGCCAAGAGCGGCAGGGTGAGCAGTACTTC.

The chain uses TRBV15 and TRBJ1-6, with 7 bases aligning to TRBD1. CDR3 length equals 16 residues. Germline V gene lookup returns CDR1 LNHNV and CDR2 YYDKDF (reference sequence). With V trimmed by 3 bases and J by 9 bases, 11 bases remained unmatched. DNA for the CDR3: TGTGCCACCAGCAGGGAAAGACAGGGAATCTCTTCACCCCTCCACTTT. Protein product: CATSRERQGISSPLHF.

V usage is TRBV13 and J usage is TRBJ2-4; 10 positions match TRBD2. J was trimmed by 3 bases and V by 5 bases; bases with no gene match: 4. The CDR3 spans 15 residues. Germline-derived CDR1 and CDR2 are PRHDT and FYEKMQ (reference sequence). CDR3 residues: CASSLLAGGKNIQYF. The CDR3 bases are TGTGCCAGCAGCCTGTTAGCGGGAGGCAAAAACATTCAGTACTTC.

In DNA form, the CDR3 reads TGTGCCAGCAGTGAATATACCGGGACTAGCGGGAGGGCCGAGACCCAGTACTTC. Encoded protein: CASSEYTGTSGRAETQYF. The J gene is TRBJ2-5, the V gene TRBV6-1; 16 nucleotides match TRBD2. The CDR3 is made up of 18 amino acids. V was clipped by 2 bases and J by 5 bases; unmatched bases: 8. CDR1 is MNHNS, CDR2 SASEGT, per germline.

The chain recombines TRBV9 with TRBJ2-2, with D unresolved. This CDR3 contains 13 residues. Germline V gene sequence: CDR1 SGDLS, CDR2 YYNGEE. V was cut by 2 bases and J by 3 bases, with 5 bases left in between. This chain's CDR3 is CASSVTHTGELFF. In DNA, the CDR3 is TGTGCCAGCAGCGTCACACACACCGGGGAGCTGTTTTTT.

A few counts support this clone. The chain recombines TRBV19 with TRBJ1-2; the match to TRBD1 covers 8 bases. CDR3 size: 15 residues. CDR1 is LNHDA and CDR2 is SQIVND in the germline V gene (reference sequence). Unmatched junction bases numbered 9, after V lost 5 bases and J lost 4 bases. In DNA form, the CDR3 reads TGTGCCAGTAGTGTACAGGACAGGGCTCTCTATGGCTACACCTTC. It codes for CASSVQDRALYGYTF.

The chain couples TRBV2 to TRBJ2-4; TRBD2 matches at 9 bases. The CDR3 has 16 residues. V dropped 3 bases and J dropped 5; count of bases not matched to a gene: 8. Germline V gives CDR1 SNHLY, CDR2 FYNNEI. The CDR3 region is CASSDLLAGDENIQYF. The DNA for the CDR3 is TGTGCCAGCAGTGATCTTTTAGCGGGAGATGAAAACATTCAGTACTTC.

The rearrangement links TRBV7-9 to TRBJ2-7, with 7 bases aligning to TRBD2. CDR1 SEHNR and CDR2 FQNEAQ come from the germline V gene (reference sequence). CDR3 length equals 14 residues. The trim removed 8 bases at V and 0 bases at J, leaving 7 bases unmatched. The CDR3 is CASGLAATSYEQYF. CDR3 sequence (DNA): TGTGCCAGCGGGCTAGCGGCCACCTCCTACGAGCAGTACTTC.

The chain combines TRBV7-3 with TRBJ2-3, with 13 bases matching TRBD2. V shed 4 bases and J 3 bases; nucleotides not matched to a gene: 10. Germline values: CDR1 SGHTA, CDR2 FQGTGA. The CDR3 sequence is 18 residues long. The CDR3 loop is CASSSGGGTSGTTDTQYF. CDR3 DNA: TGTGCCAGCAGCTCAGGTGGGGGGACTAGCGGGACGACAGATACGCAGTATTTT.

The chain carries TRBV20-1 and TRBJ2-7, with 9 positions matching TRBD2. The germline CDR1 and CDR2 sequences are DFQATT and SNEGSKA (reference sequence). The CDR3 spans 15 residues. The trim removed 3 bases at V and 5 bases at J, leaving 11 bases unmatched. CDR3 bases: TGCAGTGCTAGTGGCGCGGGAGGGCCCAAAAACGAGCAGTACTTC. Translating it yields CSASGAGGPKNEQYF.

The rearrangement uses TRBV19 and TRBJ2-1, with 8 bases fitting TRBD1. The CDR3 has 17 amino acids. With V trimmed by 4 bases and J by 4 bases, 12 bases remained unmatched. CDR1 and CDR2 (germline): LNHDA, SQIVND (reference sequence). In DNA, the CDR3 is TGTGCCAGTAGTACCTCGGGACAGGCAAACGGGTACAATGAGCAGTTCTTC. Translation gives CASSTSGQANGYNEQFF.

The chain recombines TRBV7-8 with TRBJ2-7; the match to TRBD1 covers 12 bases. CDR3 length equals 17 residues. Germline V gives CDR1 SGHVS, CDR2 FQNEAQ. The J segment lost 2 bases and the V segment lost 5 bases, leaving 10 bases of the junction unmatched. The CDR3, as DNA: TGTGCCAGCAGCACAACGGGACAGGGGGCGTGGACCTACGAGCAGTACTTC. It yields the protein CASSTTGQGAWTYEQYF.

The V gene is TRBV7-2, the J gene TRBJ1-5; no reliable D call. The CDR3 consists of 13 residues. Germline CDR1 and CDR2: SGHTA and FQGNSA. V lost 1 base to trimming and J lost 4 bases, with 5 bases between them. The CDR3 protein is CASSLVANQPQHF. As DNA, the CDR3 is TGTGCCAGCAGCTTAGTAGCGAATCAGCCCCAGCATTTT. The whole variable domain, remainder taken from reference TRBV7-2 and TRBJ1-5, is GAGVSQSPSNKVTEKGKDVELRCDPISGHTALYWYRQSLGQGLEFLIYFQGNSAPDKSGLPSDRFSAERTGGSVSTLTIQRTQQEDSAVYLCASSLVANQPQHFGDGTRLSIL.

This chain uses TRBV5-4 with TRBJ2-1, with TRBD1 identical over 9 bases. CDR1 SGHNT and CDR2 YYREEE come from the germline V gene (reference sequence). V dropped 3 bases and J dropped 8; count of bases not matched to a gene: 6. This CDR3 has 14 residues. The CDR3 loop reads CASSSPGQGHEQFF. The DNA of the CDR3 is TGTGCCAGCAGCTCGCCGGGACAGGGACATGAGCAGTTCTTC.

In this sample, this clone turned up a few times. The rearrangement links TRBV6-1 to TRBJ2-1, with D tentatively TRBD1 (6 bases). The CDR3 is made up of 15 amino acids. Germline V gene sequence: CDR1 MNHNS, CDR2 SASEGT. The germline V and J ends were trimmed by 3 bases and 1 base, with 10 bases remaining between them. CDR3 residues: CASSESRGSYNEQFF. The CDR3 region has the DNA TGTGCCAGCAGTGAGTCCAGGGGTTCCTACAATGAGCAGTTCTTC.

The chain is built from TRBV18 and TRBJ2-2; 7 positions match TRBD1. V shed 6 bases and J 4 bases; nucleotides not matched to a gene: 8. Germline values: CDR1 KGHSH, CDR2 LQKENI. The CDR3 runs 15 residues. The chain's CDR3 is CASSPGTDLTGELFF. The CDR3 DNA reads as TGTGCCAGCTCGCCCGGGACAGACCTCACCGGGGAGCTGTTTTTT.

This clone was detected once. This sequence joins TRBV7-2 and TRBJ2-7, with a possible D match to TRBD1 (6 bases). This CDR3 region has 13 residues. Germline V gene sequence: CDR1 SGHTA, CDR2 FQGNSA. Trimming took 3 bases from V and 4 from J, leaving 10 bases between them. CDR3 in amino acids: CASSFRDKYEQYF. DNA for the CDR3: TGTGCCAGCAGCTTCAGGGACAAGTACGAGCAGTACTTC.

The rearrangement links TRBV28 to TRBJ1-1, with 7 bases matching TRBD1. Germline CDR1 reads MDHEN; CDR2 reads SYDVKM. The CDR3 has 13 amino acids. V shed 6 bases and J 4 bases; nucleotides not matched to a gene: 5. CDR3 amino acids: CASRTGTATEAFF. The CDR3 DNA sequence: TGTGCCAGCAGAACCGGGACAGCCACTGAAGCTTTCTTT.

V is TRBV24-1 and J is TRBJ2-1, with D perhaps matching TRBD2 (5 bases). From germline, CDR1 is KGHDR and CDR2 SFDVKD. The CDR3 is 17 amino acids. With 3 bases removed from V and 4 bases from J, the gap between germline ends came to 18 bases. The CDR3 bases are TGTGCCACCAGTGATGGGAGCAGGACGTCATTATACAATGAGCAGTTCTTC. Residues: CATSDGSRTSLYNEQFF.

This clone appeared a few times. The V and J genes are TRBV12-5 and TRBJ1-3, with no clear D. CDR3 length: 14 residues. Between the trimmed V and J ends, which lost 6 bases and 0 bases, there was a span of 9 bases. Germline V gene sequence: CDR1 LGHNT, CDR2 FRNRAP. The CDR3 spells CASGPTRSGNTIYF. As DNA, the CDR3 is TGTGCTAGTGGGCCTACCCGCTCTGGAAACACCATATATTTT. The full variable domain, rest sourced from reference TRBV12-5 and TRBJ1-3, is DARVTQTPRHKVTEMGQEVTMRCQPILGHNTVFWYRQTMMQGLELLAYFRNRAPLDDSGMPKDRFSAEMPDATLATLKIQPSEPRDSAVYFCASGPTRSGNTIYFGEGSWLTVV.

This clone appeared a few times. V and J are TRBV10-1 and TRBJ2-1, with a weak D call TRBD2 (6 bases). The CDR3 consists of 13 residues. Germline-derived CDR1 and CDR2 are WNHNN and SYGVQD (reference sequence). Trimming stripped 5 bases from V and 8 bases from J, with 13 bases between. CDR3 in DNA: TGCGCCAGCAGTCGGGAGTTTGGCGATGAGCAGTTCTTC. It is translated as CASSREFGDEQFF.

This clone was found many times. This sequence joins TRBV7-8 and TRBJ2-7; no reliable D call. CDR1 and CDR2 from the germline V gene are SGHVS and FQNEAQ. Trimming left V 3 bases short and J 2 bases short, with 11 bases between. This CDR3 is 14 amino acids long. DNA for the CDR3: TGTGCCAGCAGCTTCACACCCACCACCTACGAGCAGTACTTC. Translation: CASSFTPTTYEQYF.

This clone appeared once. The chain recombines TRBV28 with TRBJ2-5; D may be TRBD1 (5 bases). The CDR3 totals 14 residues. Between the trimmed V and J ends, which lost 7 bases and 4 bases, there was a span of 16 bases. Germline-derived CDR1 and CDR2 are MDHEN and SYDVKM. The CDR3 protein is CASTSSFQGETQYF. The CDR3 DNA sequence: TGTGCCAGCACCTCTTCTTTCCAGGGAGAGACCCAGTACTTC.

The V and J genes are TRBV5-6 and TRBJ1-1, with 8 bases fitting TRBD1. The junction had 2 bases not matched to a gene; V was cut back by 2 bases and J by 2 bases. From germline, CDR1 is SGHDT and CDR2 YYEEEE. The CDR3 has 14 amino acids. This CDR3 reads CASSLTGGNTEAFF. In nucleotides, the CDR3 is TGTGCCAGCAGCTTAACAGGGGGAAACACTGAAGCTTTCTTT.